This T cell receptor (beta chain) was recovered during a study of T cell responses to AZD1222 COVID-19 vaccine. This CDR3 spans 15 amino acids. The germline V gene encodes CDR1 ENHRY and CDR2 SYGVKD. The V end lost 1 base, the J end lost 1 base, and 7 bases lay between the germline ends. Method: immunoSEQ multiplex PCR; TCRdb's copy keeps in-frame clones and lacks some. The sample consists of around 120,000 clones, 92% of them appearing once. J is TRBJ2-2 and V is TRBV10-3; weak D call: TRBD1 (6 bases). The clonotype was recovered from an adult in good health. Source: peripheral blood, taken on day 0 of AZD1222 vaccination. The CDR3 DNA reads as TGTGCCATCAGTGAGTTACAGGGGAACACCGGGGAGCTGTTTTTT. Protein product: CAISELQGNTGELFF.